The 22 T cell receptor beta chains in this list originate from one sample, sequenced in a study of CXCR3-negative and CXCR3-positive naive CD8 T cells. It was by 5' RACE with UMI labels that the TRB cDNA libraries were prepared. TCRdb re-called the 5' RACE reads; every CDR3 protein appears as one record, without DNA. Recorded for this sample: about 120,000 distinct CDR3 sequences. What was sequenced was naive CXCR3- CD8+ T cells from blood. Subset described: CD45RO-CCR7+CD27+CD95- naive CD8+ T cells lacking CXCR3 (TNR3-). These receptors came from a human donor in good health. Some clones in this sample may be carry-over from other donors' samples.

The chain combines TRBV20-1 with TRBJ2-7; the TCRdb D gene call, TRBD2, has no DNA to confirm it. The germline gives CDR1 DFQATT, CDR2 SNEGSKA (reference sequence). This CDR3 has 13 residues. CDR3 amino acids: CSASLGFSYEQYF.

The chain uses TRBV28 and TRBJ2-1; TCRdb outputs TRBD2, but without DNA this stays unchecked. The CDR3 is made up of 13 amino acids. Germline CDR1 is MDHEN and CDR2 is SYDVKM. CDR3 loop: CASSAVVGNEQFF.

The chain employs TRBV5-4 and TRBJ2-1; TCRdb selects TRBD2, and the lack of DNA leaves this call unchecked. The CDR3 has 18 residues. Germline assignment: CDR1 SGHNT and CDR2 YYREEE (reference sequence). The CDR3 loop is CASSPKPLAGGPSNEQFF.

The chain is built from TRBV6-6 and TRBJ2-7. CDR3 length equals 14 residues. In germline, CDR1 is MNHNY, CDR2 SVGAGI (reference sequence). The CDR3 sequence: CASSPDVASYEQYF.

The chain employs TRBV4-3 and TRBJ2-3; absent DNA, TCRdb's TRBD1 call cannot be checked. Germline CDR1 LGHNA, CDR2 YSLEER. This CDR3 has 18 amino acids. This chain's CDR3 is CASSQSYGTLDSTDTQYF.

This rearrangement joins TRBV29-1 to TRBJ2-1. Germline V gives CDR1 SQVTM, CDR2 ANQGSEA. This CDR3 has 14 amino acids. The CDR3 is CSVEWFFSYNEQFF.

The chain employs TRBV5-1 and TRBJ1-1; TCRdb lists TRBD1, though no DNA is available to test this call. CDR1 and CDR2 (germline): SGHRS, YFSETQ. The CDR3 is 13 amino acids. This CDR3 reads CASSFGTGSEAFF.

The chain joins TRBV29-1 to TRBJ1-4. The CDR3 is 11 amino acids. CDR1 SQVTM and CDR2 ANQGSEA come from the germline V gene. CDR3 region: CSVAENEKLFF.

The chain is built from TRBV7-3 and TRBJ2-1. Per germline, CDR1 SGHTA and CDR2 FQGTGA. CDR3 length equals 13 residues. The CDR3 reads CASSLDLGNEQFF.

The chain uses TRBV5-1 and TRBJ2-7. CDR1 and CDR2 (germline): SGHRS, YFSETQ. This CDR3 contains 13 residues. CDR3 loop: CASSLDWVHEQYF.

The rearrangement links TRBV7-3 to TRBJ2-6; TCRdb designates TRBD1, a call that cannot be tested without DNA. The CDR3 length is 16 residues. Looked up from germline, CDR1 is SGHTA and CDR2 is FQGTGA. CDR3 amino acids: CASSLWGGSGANVLTF. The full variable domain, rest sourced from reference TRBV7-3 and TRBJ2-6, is GAGVSQTPSNKVTEKGKYVELRCDPISGHTALYWYRQSLGQGPEFLIYFQGTGAADDSGLPNDRFFAVRPEGSVSTLKIQRTERGDSAVYLCASSLWGGSGANVLTFGAGSRLTVL.

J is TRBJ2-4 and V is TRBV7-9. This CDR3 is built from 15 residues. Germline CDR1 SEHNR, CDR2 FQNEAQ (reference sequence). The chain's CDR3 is CASSLVGEPENIQYF.

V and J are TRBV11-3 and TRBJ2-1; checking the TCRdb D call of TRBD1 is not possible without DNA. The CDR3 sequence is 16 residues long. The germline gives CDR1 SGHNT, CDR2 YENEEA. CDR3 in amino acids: CASSLVGSRGAYEQFF.

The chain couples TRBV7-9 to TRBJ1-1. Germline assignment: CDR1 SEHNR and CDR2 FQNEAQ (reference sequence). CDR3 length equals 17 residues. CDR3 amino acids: CASSQGDGPFRNTEAFF. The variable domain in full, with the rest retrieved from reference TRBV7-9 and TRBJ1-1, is DTGVSQNPRHKITKRGQNVTFRCDPISEHNRLYWYRQTLGQGPEFLTYFQNEAQLEKSRLLSDRFSAERPKGSFSTLEIQRTEQGDSAMYLCASSQGDGPFRNTEAFFGQGTRLTVV.

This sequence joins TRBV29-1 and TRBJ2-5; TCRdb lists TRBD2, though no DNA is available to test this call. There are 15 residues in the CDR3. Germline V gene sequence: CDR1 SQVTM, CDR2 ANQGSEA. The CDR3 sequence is CSVGLAGDYQETQYF.

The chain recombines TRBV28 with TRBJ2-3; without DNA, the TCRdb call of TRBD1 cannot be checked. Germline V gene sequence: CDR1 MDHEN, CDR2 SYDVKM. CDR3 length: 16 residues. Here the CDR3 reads CASSLATGTTIDTQYF.

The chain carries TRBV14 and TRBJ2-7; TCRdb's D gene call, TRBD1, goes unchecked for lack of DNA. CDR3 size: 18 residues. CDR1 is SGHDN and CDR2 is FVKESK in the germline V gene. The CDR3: CASSHSAPESGTSYEQYF. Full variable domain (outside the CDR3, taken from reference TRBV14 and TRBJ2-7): EAGVTQFPSHSVIEKGQTVTLRCDPISGHDNLYWYRRVMGKEIKFLLHFVKESKQDESGMPNNRFLAERTGGTYSTLKVQPAELEDSGVYFCASSHSAPESGTSYEQYFGPGTRLTVT.

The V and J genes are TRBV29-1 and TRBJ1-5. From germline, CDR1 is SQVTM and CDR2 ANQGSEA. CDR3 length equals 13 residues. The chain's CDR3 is CSVRGSSNQPQHF.

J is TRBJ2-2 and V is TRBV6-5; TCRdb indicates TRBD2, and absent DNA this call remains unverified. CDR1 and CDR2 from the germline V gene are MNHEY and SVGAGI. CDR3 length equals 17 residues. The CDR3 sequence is CASSWTASGINTGELFF.

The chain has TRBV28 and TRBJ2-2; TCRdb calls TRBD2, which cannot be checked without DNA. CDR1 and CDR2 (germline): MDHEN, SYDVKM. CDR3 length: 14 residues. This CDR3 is CASKPGLVPGELFF.

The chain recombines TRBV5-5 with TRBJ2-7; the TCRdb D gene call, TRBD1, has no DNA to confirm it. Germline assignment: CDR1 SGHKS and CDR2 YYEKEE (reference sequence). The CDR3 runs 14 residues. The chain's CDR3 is CTSSSTWGSREQYF. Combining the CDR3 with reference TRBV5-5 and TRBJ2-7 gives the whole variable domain DAGVTQSPTHLIKTRGQQVTLRCSPISGHKSVSWYQQVLGQGPQFIFQYYEKEERGRGNFPDRFSARQFPNYSSELNVNALLLGDSALYLCTSSSTWGSREQYFGPGTRLTVT.

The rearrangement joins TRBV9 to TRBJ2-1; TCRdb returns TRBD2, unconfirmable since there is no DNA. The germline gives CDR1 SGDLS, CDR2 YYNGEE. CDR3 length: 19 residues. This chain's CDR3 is CASSRGGLAGGPSYNEQFF. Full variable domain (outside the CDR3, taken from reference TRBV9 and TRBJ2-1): DSGVTQTPKHLITATGQRVTLRCSPRSGDLSVYWYQQSLDQGLQFLIQYYNGEERAKGNILERFSAQQFPDLHSELNLSSLELGDSALYFCASSRGGLAGGPSYNEQFFGPGTRLTVL.